Sequencing of this T cell receptor beta chain was carried out in a study of T-cell memory formation after mild COVID-19. TCRdb fed the 5' RACE reads into MiXCR, producing one record per CDR3 protein. This table holds some 410,000 distinct CDR3 sequences, roughly a quarter found once. Germline CDR1 reads LGHNA; CDR2 reads YSLEER. The CDR3 sequence is 16 residues long. V gave up 0 bases and J gave up 7 bases; unmatched junction bases: 8. The material sequenced was PBMCs or a T cell subset sorted from them (not recorded which). The origin of this receptor is an adult woman who had mild COVID-19 (a few samples of this study predate the infection). Cell type and time point are not known. The rearrangement links TRBV4-3 to TRBJ2-1; TRBD2 matches at 8 bases. CDR3 loop: CASSQDPTGGVNEQFF. The CDR3 DNA sequence: TGCGCCAGCAGCCAAGACCCTACGGGAGGGGTAAATGAGCAGTTCTTC.